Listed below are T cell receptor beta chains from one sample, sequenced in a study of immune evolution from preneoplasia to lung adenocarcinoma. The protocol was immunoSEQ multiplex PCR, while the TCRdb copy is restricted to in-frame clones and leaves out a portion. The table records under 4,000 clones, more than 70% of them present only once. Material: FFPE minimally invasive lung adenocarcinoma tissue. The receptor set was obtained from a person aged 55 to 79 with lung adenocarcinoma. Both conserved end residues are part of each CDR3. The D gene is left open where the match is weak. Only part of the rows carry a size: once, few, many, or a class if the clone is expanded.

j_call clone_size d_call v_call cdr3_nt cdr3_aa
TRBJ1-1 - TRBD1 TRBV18 TGTGCCAGCTCACCCAGGGGACAGGGATCGAACACTGAAGCTTTCTTT CASSPRGQGSNTEAFF
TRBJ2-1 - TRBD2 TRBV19 TGTGCCAGTTCTAGCGGGAGTTGGGACAATGAGCAGTTCTTC CASSSGSWDNEQFF
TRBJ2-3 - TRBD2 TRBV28 TGTGCCAGCAACCTCGTCCATGGTCTAGCGGGAGCAGATACGCAGTATTTT CASNLVHGLAGADTQYF
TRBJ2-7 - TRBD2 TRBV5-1 TGCGCCAGCAGCCCCTGGACTAGCGAAACCTACGAGCAGTACTTC CASSPWTSETYEQYF
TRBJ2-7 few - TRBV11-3 TGTGCCAGCAGCCTCTCGGGGTACGAGCAGTACTTC CASSLSGYEQYF
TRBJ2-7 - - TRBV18 TGTGCCAGCTCACCACCGGTTAGTACTGGGAACGAGCAGTACTTC CASSPPVSTGNEQYF
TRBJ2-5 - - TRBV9 TGTGCCAGCAGCGAAGATTTCTCGCGAGAGACCCAGTACTTC CASSEDFSRETQYF
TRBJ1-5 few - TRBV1 TGCACCAGCAGTAGTCAGCCCCAGCATTTT CTSSSQPQHF
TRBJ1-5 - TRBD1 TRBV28 TGTGCCAGCAGCCCCCCTACAGGGGGCAATCAGCCCCAGCATTTT CASSPPTGGNQPQHF
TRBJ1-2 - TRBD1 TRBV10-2 TGCGCCAGCCAGGGACAGGCCGTATATGGCTACACCTTC CASQGQAVYGYTF
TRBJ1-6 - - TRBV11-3 TGTGCCAGCAGCGAGGGACGGGGAATCTATTCACCCCTCCACTTT CASSEGRGIYSPLHF
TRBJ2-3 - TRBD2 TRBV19 TGTGCCAGTAGTCCCCCCCCCAGCGGGAGGGCGGATACGCAGTATTTT CASSPPPSGRADTQYF
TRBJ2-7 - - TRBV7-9 TGTGCCAGCAGCAAACCGAAAGACCCCTACGAGCAGTACTTC CASSKPKDPYEQYF
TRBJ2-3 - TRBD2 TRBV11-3 TGTGCCAGCAGCTTAGGCGTCGGGAGGGCCGAGCGTGCGACGCAGTATTTT CASSLGVGRAERATQYF
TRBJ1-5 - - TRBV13 TGTGCCAGCAGCTTAGGGACAGCAAATCAGCCCCAGCATTTT CASSLGTANQPQHF
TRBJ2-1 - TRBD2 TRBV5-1 TGCGCCAGCAGCTTGTCTCCACTAGCGGGTTTCAATGAGCAGTTCTTC CASSLSPLAGFNEQFF
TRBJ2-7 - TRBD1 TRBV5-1 TGCGCCAGCAGCTTCAGGACAGGGGACTCCTACGAGCAGTACTTC CASSFRTGDSYEQYF
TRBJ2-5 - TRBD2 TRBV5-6 TGTGCCAGCAGCTTACCCGGGACTAGCGGGAGGGAGACCCAGTACTTC CASSLPGTSGRETQYF
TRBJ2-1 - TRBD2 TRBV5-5 TGTGCCAGCAGCTTGGATGAAAGTAGCGGGAGAGGGAATGAGCAGTTCTTC CASSLDESSGRGNEQFF
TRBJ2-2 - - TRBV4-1 TGCGCCAGCAGGTTGGACACCGGGGAGCTGTTTTTT CASRLDTGELFF
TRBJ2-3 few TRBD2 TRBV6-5 TGTGCCAGCAATCCGACTAGCGGGACAACAGATACGCAGTATTTT CASNPTSGTTDTQYF
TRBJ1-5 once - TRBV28 TGTGCCAGCAGTGGAGGACATCAGCCCCAGCATTTT CASSGGHQPQHF
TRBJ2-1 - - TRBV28 TGTGCCAGCAGACCACCCGGAGGTTCCAATGAGCAGTTCTTC CASRPPGGSNEQFF
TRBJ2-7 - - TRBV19 TGTGCCAGTAGTATAGGGGACGGATCCTACGAGCAGTACTTC CASSIGDGSYEQYF
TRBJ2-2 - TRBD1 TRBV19 TGTGCCAGTAGTAGGAGACAGGGGAACACCGGGGAGCTGTTTTTT CASSRRQGNTGELFF
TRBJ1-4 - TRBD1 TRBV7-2 TGTGCCAGCAGCTTAGTGGTAGGGACAGCACTTGCAACTAATGAAAAACTGTTTTTT CASSLVVGTALATNEKLFF
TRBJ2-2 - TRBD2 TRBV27 TGTGCCAGCAGTTCGCGTAGAGCGGGAGTGCACACCGGGGAGCTGTTTTTT CASSSRRAGVHTGELFF
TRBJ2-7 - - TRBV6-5 TGTGCCAGCAGGTACCGGGACGGGGCCTCCTACGAGCAGTACTTC CASRYRDGASYEQYF
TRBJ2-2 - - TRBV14 TGTGCCAGCAGCCAAGAGCGCCTCGCGAACACCGGGGAGCTGTTTTTT CASSQERLANTGELFF
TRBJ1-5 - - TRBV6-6 TGTGCCAGCAGTTACTCGGTAGGGGAGGATCAGCCCCAGCATTTT CASSYSVGEDQPQHF
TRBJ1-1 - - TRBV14 TGTGCCAGCAGCCAAGCTGGGGGGGACCAGTTTACTGAAGCTTTCTTT CASSQAGGDQFTEAFF
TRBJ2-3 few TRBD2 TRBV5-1 TGCGCCAGCAGCCCGTGGGCTAGCGGGCTGGTAGGGTATTTT CASSPWASGLVGYF
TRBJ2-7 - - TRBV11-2 TGTGCCAGCAGCCCCCCCCCGTTAGGCTACGAGCAGTACTTC CASSPPPLGYEQYF
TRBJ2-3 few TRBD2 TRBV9 TGTGCCAGCAGCGAGACTAGCGGAGAGAGCACAGATACGCAGTATTTT CASSETSGESTDTQYF
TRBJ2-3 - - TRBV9 TGTGCCAGCAGCGTAGTTGAGGGATGGCCAGATACGCAGTATTTT CASSVVEGWPDTQYF
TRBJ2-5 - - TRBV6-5 TGTGCCAGCAGTTACGTTGGGACCCAGTACTTC CASSYVGTQYF
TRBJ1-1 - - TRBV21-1 TGTGCCAGCAGCAAAAGGGGGTGGGTGCGGGGGTTTAGTGTGAACACTGAAGCTTTCTTT CASSKRGWVRGFSVNTEAFF
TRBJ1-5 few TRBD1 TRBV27 TGTGCCAGCGGGACAGCTGATCAGCCCCAGCATTTT CASGTADQPQHF
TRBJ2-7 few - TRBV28 TGTGCCACCCGCGGGTCCCAAGGGGGTGAGCAGTACTTC CATRGSQGGEQYF
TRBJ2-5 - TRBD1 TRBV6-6 TGTGCAACTCGGGCAGGGGGTGTCCAAGAGACCCAGTACTTC CATRAGGVQETQYF
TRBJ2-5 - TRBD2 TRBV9 TGTGCCAGCAGCGTAGATGGTGGCGGGAGGGGTGGAGAGACCCAGTACTTC CASSVDGGGRGGETQYF
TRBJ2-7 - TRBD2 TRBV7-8 TGTGCCAGCAGCTTGGCGCTAGCGGAGAGCTCCTACGAGCAGTACTTC CASSLALAESSYEQYF
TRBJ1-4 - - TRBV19 TGTGCCAGTAGTATAATGGGGGGGCAAGGAGAAAAACTGTTTTTT CASSIMGGQGEKLFF
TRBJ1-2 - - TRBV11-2 TGTGCCAGCAGCTTAGTCCCGGACAGAGGCTATGGCTACACCTTC CASSLVPDRGYGYTF
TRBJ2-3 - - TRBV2 TGTGCCAGCAGTGACGACGCGGACTATACAACCACAGATACGCAGTATTTT CASSDDADYTTTDTQYF
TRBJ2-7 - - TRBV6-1 TGTGCCAGCAGTGATCGGCAGGTTACCTACGAGCAGTACTTC CASSDRQVTYEQYF
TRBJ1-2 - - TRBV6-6 TGTGCCAGCAGCCAGAGTGACTATGGCTACACCTTC CASSQSDYGYTF
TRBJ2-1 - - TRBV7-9 TGTGCCAGCAGCTCTGGAGCCGGGAACTCCTACAATGAGCAGTTCTTC CASSSGAGNSYNEQFF
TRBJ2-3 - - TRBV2 TGTGCCAGCGAGCGGCTAAGCACAGATACGCAGTATTTT CASERLSTDTQYF
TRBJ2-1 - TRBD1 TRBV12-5 TGTGCTAGTGGTTTGGAGACCTCCGGGACAGGGGGCAATGAGCAGTTCTTC CASGLETSGTGGNEQFF
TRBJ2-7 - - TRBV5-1 TGCGCCAGCAGCTTCCTCCACTCTGGCGTCCCCTACGAGCAGTACTTC CASSFLHSGVPYEQYF
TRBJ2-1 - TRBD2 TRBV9 TGTGCCAGCAGCGTAGTCGGGGGAGGGTCCAATGAGCAGTTCTTC CASSVVGGGSNEQFF
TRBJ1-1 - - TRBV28 TGTGCCAGCAGTACCGGACGAGCCCTGGCTGAAGCTTTCTTT CASSTGRALAEAFF